This T cell receptor (beta chain) was obtained from a study of graft-versus-host responses after intestinal transplantation. The CDR3 runs 14 residues. Trimming cost V 4 bases and J 6 bases; bases outside gene matches: 4. The germline gives CDR1 SGHRS, CDR2 YFSETQ. TCRdb's table, derived via immunoSEQ multiplex PCR, lists solely in-frame clones and lacks some. This repertoire shows about 18,000 clones, roughly 40% found once; its top ten account for about 0.95%. Study results and limitations: GvH clones detected in recipient marrow included some appearing first in ileum or blood. Early post-transplant declines in HvG were associated with peak levels of circulating GvH clones.

Responders (about 200,000, CFSE-labeled) met about 200,000 stimulators that were irradiated and violet-dye-labeled. This clone appeared a few times. This receptor was obtained from a human patient who received an intestinal transplant. This chain connects TRBV5-1 to TRBJ2-5; 12 bases map to TRBD2. The sequenced sample was alloreactive CD4+ T cells from a mixed lymphocyte reaction culture, obtained before intestinal transplant. Stated subset: CFSE-low proliferating T cells sorted from roughly six-day pre-transplant mixed lymphocyte reaction (GvH or HvG direction). The CDR3: CASSLTSGGQTQYF. For the CDR3, the DNA is TGCGCCAGCAGCCTGACTAGCGGGGGACAGACCCAGTACTTC.